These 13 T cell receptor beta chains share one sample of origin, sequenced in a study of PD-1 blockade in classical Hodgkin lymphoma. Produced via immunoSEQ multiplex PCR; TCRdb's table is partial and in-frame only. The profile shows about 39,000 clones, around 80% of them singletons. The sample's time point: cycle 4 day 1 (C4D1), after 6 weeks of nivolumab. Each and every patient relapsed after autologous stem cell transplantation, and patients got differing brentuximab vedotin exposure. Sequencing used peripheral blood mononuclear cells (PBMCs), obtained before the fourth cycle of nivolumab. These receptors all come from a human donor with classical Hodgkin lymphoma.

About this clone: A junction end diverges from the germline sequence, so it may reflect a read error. The CDR3 sequence is CASSPHFDSWVF. The CDR3 DNA reads as TGTGCCAGCAGCCCCCACTTCGACAGTTGGGTTTTT. The gene calls are TRBV28 and TRBJ1-4; maybe TRBD1 (5 bases). From germline, CDR1 is MDHEN and CDR2 SYDVKM. This CDR3 is 12 amino acids long.

The CDR3 DNA is TGTGCCACCAGCACAGGGGACACTGAAGCTTTCTTT. Its protein is CATSTGDTEAFF. J is TRBJ1-1 and V is TRBV15, with a possible D match to TRBD1 (6 bases). From germline, CDR1 is LNHNV and CDR2 YYDKDF (reference sequence). Deletions cut 4 bases from V and 3 bases from J, with 6 bases between. The CDR3 has 12 amino acids.

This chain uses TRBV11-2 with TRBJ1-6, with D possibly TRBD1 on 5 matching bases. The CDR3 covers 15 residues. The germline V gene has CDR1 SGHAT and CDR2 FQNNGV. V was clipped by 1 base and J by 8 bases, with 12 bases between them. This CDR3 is CASSLVATGDSPLHF. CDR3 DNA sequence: TGTGCCAGCAGCTTAGTCGCTACGGGGGATTCACCCCTCCACTTT.

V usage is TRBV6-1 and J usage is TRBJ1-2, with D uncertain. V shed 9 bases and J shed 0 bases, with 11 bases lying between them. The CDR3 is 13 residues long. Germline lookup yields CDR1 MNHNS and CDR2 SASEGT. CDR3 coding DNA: TGTGCCAGTATCATAGGGCCTAACTATGGCTACACCTTC. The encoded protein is CASIIGPNYGYTF.

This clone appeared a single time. The CDR3 nucleotides are TGCGCCAGCAGCTTGGGTAGCTCAGAGACCCAGTACTTC. It translates to CASSLGSSETQYF. This rearrangement joins TRBV5-1 to TRBJ2-5; D ambiguous. Trimming removed 0 bases at V and 4 bases at J, with 7 bases between. CDR1 is SGHRS, CDR2 YFSETQ, per germline. This CDR3 is 13 amino acids long.

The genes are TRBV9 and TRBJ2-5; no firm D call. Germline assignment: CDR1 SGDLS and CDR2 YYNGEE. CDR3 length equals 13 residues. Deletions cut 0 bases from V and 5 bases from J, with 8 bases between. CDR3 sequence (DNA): TGTGCCAGCAGCGTAGTGGAAGGGGAGACCCAGTACTTC. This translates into CASSVVEGETQYF.

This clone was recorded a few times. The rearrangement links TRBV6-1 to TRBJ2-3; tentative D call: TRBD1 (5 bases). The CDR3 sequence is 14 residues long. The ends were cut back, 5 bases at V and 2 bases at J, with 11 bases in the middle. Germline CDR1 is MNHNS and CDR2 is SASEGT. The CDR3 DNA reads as TGTGCCAGCAGTAAGCTACAGGACACAGATACGCAGTATTTT. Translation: CASSKLQDTDTQYF.

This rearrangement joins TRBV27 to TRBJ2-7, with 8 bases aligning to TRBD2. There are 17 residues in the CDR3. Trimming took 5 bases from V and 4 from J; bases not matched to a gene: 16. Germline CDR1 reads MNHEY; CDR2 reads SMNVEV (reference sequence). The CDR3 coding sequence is TGTGCCAGCAGTCCTAGCCTGGGTAGCGGGGCCCCTTACGAGCAGTACTTC. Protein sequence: CASSPSLGSGAPYEQYF.

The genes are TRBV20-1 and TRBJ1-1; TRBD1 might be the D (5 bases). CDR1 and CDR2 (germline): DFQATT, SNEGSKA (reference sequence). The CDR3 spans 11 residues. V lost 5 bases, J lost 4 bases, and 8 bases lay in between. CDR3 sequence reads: CSAPGFTEAFF. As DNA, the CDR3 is TGCAGTGCTCCAGGGTTCACTGAAGCTTTCTTT.

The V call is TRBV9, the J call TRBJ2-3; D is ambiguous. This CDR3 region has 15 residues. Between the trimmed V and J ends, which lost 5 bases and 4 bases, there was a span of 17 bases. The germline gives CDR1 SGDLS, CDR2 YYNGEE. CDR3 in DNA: TGTGCCAGCAGTTCCGGAGTAGGTGATTCAGATACGCAGTATTTT. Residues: CASSSGVGDSDTQYF. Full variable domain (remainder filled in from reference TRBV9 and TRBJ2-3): DSGVTQTPKHLITATGQRVTLRCSPRSGDLSVYWYQQSLDQGLQFLIQYYNGEERAKGNILERFSAQQFPDLHSELNLSSLELGDSALYFCASSSGVGDSDTQYFGPGTRLTVL.

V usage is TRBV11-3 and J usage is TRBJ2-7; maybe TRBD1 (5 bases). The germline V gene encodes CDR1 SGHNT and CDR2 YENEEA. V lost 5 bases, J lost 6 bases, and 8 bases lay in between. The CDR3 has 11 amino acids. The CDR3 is CASSEQVEQYF. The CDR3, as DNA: TGTGCCAGCAGCGAACAGGTCGAGCAGTACTTC.

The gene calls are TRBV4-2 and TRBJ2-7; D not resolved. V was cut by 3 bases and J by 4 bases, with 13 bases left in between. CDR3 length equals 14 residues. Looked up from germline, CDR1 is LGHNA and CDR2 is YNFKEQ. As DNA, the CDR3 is TGTGCCAGCAGCCAGACACGGAAGGATTACGAGCAGTACTTC. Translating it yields CASSQTRKDYEQYF.

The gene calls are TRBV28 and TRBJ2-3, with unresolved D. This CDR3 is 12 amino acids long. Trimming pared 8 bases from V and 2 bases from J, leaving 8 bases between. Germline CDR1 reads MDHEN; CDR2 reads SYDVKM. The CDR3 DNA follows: TGTGCCAGCGAATCTAACACAGATACGCAGTATTTT. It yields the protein CASESNTDTQYF.